This TCR beta chain was captured by sequencing in a study of cytomegalovirus exposure and HLA in healthy donors. Libraries were prepared by immunoSEQ multiplex PCR; TCRdb keeps only in-frame clonotypes and omits some of them. The sample has roughly 150,000 clones, 94% seen once. Findings and caveats of the study: Some public TCRs appeared in many individuals, while most sequences were rare. The study designated about 160 TCR beta chains cytomegalovirus-associated.

To note about this clone: Antigen specificity is unknown.

V shed 2 bases and J shed 2 bases, with 14 bases lying between them. Germline V gene lookup returns CDR1 SGHDT and CDR2 YYEEEE. CDR3 size: 16 residues. Input material: PBMCs. This TCR was recovered from a man younger than 35 in good health and CMV-seropositive. The chain has TRBV5-6 and TRBJ1-3; the D gene is possibly TRBD1 (5 bases). CDR3 loop: CASSFPFTGAGNTIYF. The CDR3 DNA reads as TGTGCCAGCAGCTTCCCTTTCACGGGGGCTGGAAACACCATATATTTT.